This TCR beta chain was sequenced during a study of T cells in Graves' hyperthyroidism and ophthalmopathy. Germline V gene data show CDR1 as SEHNR and CDR2 as FQNEAQ (reference sequence). The CDR3 sequence is 15 residues long. V dropped 5 bases and J dropped 6; count of bases not matched to a gene: 9. General observations from the study: The model anticipated ophthalmopathy a median approximately 6.5 months pre-onset. Clonotypes that were expanded in thyroid above 0.001 mostly appeared in blood too.

Template material for amplifying TCR beta CDR3 regions consisted of RNA transcripts. TCR CDR3 underwent first-round RT-PCR with the HTBI primer set. MiXCR, run by TCRdb on the multiplex PCR reads, gives a single entry per CDR3 protein. Of about 320,000 distinct CDR3 sequences listed, around 17% are singletons. Used for diagnoses were clinical symptoms, serum thyroxine and TRAb, thyroid ultrasound and orbital computed tomography. Isolation of PBMCs was performed on around 9.7 ml fresh peripheral blood. This clonotype was observed a few times. What it binds is unknown. The rearrangement links TRBV7-9 to TRBJ2-1, with TRBD2 identical over 8 bases. This sequence was found in a man aged 25-45 years with Graves' hyperthyroidism. Input material: blood. The CDR3 here is CASSETGTRINEQFF. Here the CDR3 DNA reads TGTGCCAGCAGCGAAACCGGGACTAGGATCAATGAGCAGTTCTTC.